Listed below are T cell receptor beta chains from one sample, sequenced in a study of blood T cells in healthy people across ages. Each CDR3 protein gets one entry after TCRdb re-called the 5' RACE reads with MiXCR. Of around 1,500,000 distinct CDR3 sequences in the sample, roughly 30% were seen once. Material for sequencing was blood. All receptors come from a woman younger than 45 in good health. Both conserved end residues are part of each CDR3. Fields, in order: clone size, V gene, D gene, J gene, CDR3 DNA, CDR3 protein. The D gene is left open where the match is weak. For some rows the clone size is stated as once, few or many, or as a class when expanded; others skip it.

>few|TRBV18|TRBD1|TRBJ2-1
TGTGCCAGCTCACTCCAAGGGACAGGGGCCGATGAGCAGTTCTTC
CASSLQGTGADEQFF
>NA|TRBV5-1|TRBD2|TRBJ2-2
TGCGCCAGCAGATCGGGACTAGCGGGAGGACTCTCAAACACCGGGGAGCTGTTTTTT
CASRSGLAGGLSNTGELFF
>many|TRBV28|NA|TRBJ2-5
TGTGCCAGCAGTTTGGTGGGTCTCGGTAAAGAGACCCAGTACTTC
CASSLVGLGKETQYF
>few|TRBV5-5|NA|TRBJ1-5
TGTGCCAGCAGCTTGTCAGGTCAGGCCCAGCATTTT
CASSLSGQAQHF
>NA|TRBV12-3/TRBV12-4|NA|TRBJ1-5
TGTGCCAGCAGTTTCCCACTCAGAACAGGGCTGAAGCATTTT
CASSFPLRTGLKHF
>few|TRBV27|TRBD2|TRBJ2-3
TGTGCCAGCAGTTGGTGGACTAGCGGTGCAGATACGCAGTATTTT
CASSWWTSGADTQYF
>few|TRBV7-2|NA|TRBJ2-1
TGTGCCTGCAGCTTTCATGACTTCGTACTAAATGAGCAGTTCTTC
CACSFHDFVLNEQFF
>few|TRBV20-1|NA|TRBJ1-5
TGCAGTGCTAGAGATTGGACGAATCAGCCCCAGCATTTT
CSARDWTNQPQHF
>NA|TRBV27|NA|TRBJ2-3
TGTGCCAGCAGTTGGGCAGACACAGATACGCAGTATTTT
CASSWADTDTQYF
>once|TRBV6-1|NA|TRBJ1-1
TGTGCCAGCGGTGAATACAGGGTTGGCACTGAAGCTTTCTTT
CASGEYRVGTEAFF
>NA|TRBV20-1|NA|TRBJ2-4
TGCAGTGCCGGCGGACGGGCTTCTCTAGCCAAAAACATTCAGTACTTC
CSAGGRASLAKNIQYF
>many|TRBV5-5|TRBD2|TRBJ2-5
TGTGCCAGCGTACCCGGACTAGCGAAAGAGGAGACCCAGTACTTC
CASVPGLAKEETQYF
>many|TRBV12-5|TRBD1|TRBJ2-4
TGTGCTAGTGGTTCTGGGACAGGGGGGAACATTCAGTACTTC
CASGSGTGGNIQYF
>few|TRBV10-1|TRBD1|TRBJ2-7
TGCGCCAGCAGCCCCGGGACAGCTGGCTGGGAGCAGTACTTC
CASSPGTAGWEQYF
>NA|TRBV5-8|NA|TRBJ2-1
TGTGCCAGCAGCTTAACCAAAGGGAGTGAGCAGTTCTTC
CASSLTKGSEQFF
>NA|TRBV4-1|TRBD2|TRBJ2-7
TGCGCCAGCAGCCAAGATGGGGGACTAGCGGGGGGGCTGTGGTACGAGCAGTACTTC
CASSQDGGLAGGLWYEQYF
>NA|TRBV25-1|NA|TRBJ2-7
TGTGCCAGCAGTGAGAGCAGGGGGGTCTCCTACGAGCAGTACTTC
CASSESRGVSYEQYF
>NA|TRBV20-1|TRBD2|TRBJ2-1
TGCAGTGCTAGAGATCCACTAGCGGGGGCGAATGAGCAGTTCTTC
CSARDPLAGANEQFF